The 11 T cell receptor beta chains in this list originate from one sample, sequenced in a study of T cells in Graves' hyperthyroidism and ophthalmopathy. Amplified regions were TCR beta CDR3 sequences from RNA transcripts. The HTBI primer set drove a first-round RT-PCR of the TCR CDR3. TCRdb processed the multiplex PCR reads anew with MiXCR; each CDR3 protein has one entry. The sample gives about 610,000 distinct CDR3 sequences, roughly 14% of which show up once; roughly 4.5% is in the top ten. Sequenced sample: blood. The receptors originated from a woman between 40 and 50 years old with Graves' ophthalmopathy.

This clonotype came up many times. This chain connects TRBV27 to TRBJ2-7; 8 bases fit TRBD1. Germline loops: CDR1 MNHEY, CDR2 SMNVEV (reference sequence). CDR3 length equals 15 residues. The V gene end was trimmed by 8 bases and the J gene end by 1 base; junction bases not matched to a gene: 10. The CDR3 here is CASSPGQEKSYEQYF. The DNA for the CDR3 is TGTGCCAGCTCGCCGGGACAGGAGAAATCCTACGAGCAGTACTTC.

This clonotype was seen just once. The chain is built from TRBV6-1 and TRBJ1-2; D perhaps matches TRBD1 (6 bases). The germline V gene encodes CDR1 MNHNS and CDR2 SASEGT. The V and J ends lost 3 bases and 5 bases respectively, with 10 bases between them. The CDR3 contains 13 residues. The CDR3 is CASSDGQRYGYTF. The CDR3 region has the DNA TGTGCCAGCAGTGATGGACAGAGATATGGCTACACCTTC.

This clonotype was detected ten times or more. The J gene is TRBJ2-7, the V gene TRBV6-5; 8 bases match TRBD1. Germline V gene data show CDR1 as MNHEY and CDR2 as SVGAGI. The V and J ends lost 6 bases and 3 bases, in that order; junction bases with no gene match: 4. This CDR3 has 13 amino acids. This CDR3 is CASRRDRYYEQYF. The CDR3 coding sequence is TGTGCCAGCAGGCGGGACAGGTACTACGAGCAGTACTTC.

This clonotype showed up just a few times. The chain's CDR3 is CASSVGGAGTGELFF. CDR3 coding DNA: TGTGCCAGCAGCGTAGGCGGGGCGGGCACCGGGGAGCTGTTTTTT. The chain carries TRBV9 and TRBJ2-2, with D perhaps matching TRBD2 (6 bases). V was shortened by 0 bases and J by 4 bases, with 10 bases between the two germline ends. The germline V gene has CDR1 SGDLS and CDR2 YYNGEE. The CDR3 covers 15 residues.

This clonotype was counted many times. The chain links TRBV7-2 to TRBJ2-7; 12 nucleotides line up with TRBD2. V shed 4 bases, J shed 3 bases, and the junction held 7 bases outside the gene matches. CDR3 length: 16 residues. Germline V CDR1 and CDR2: SGHTA, FQGNSA. The CDR3 DNA is TGTGCCAGCAGCTCTTTTGCGACTAGCGGGAGCTACGAGCAGTACTTC. Translated, it gives CASSSFATSGSYEQYF.

In nucleotides, the CDR3 is TGTGCCAGCTCACCCTACGACAGGGGCGTTTCTGGAAACACCATATATTTT. Residues: CASSPYDRGVSGNTIYF. This chain joins TRBV18 and TRBJ1-3; 8 bases are shared with TRBD1. Germline trimming cut 3 bases from V and 1 base from J; bases unmatched to any gene: 8. This CDR3 is built from 17 residues. Germline values: CDR1 KGHSH, CDR2 LQKENI. The variable domain in full, with the rest retrieved from reference TRBV18 and TRBJ1-3, is NAGVMQNPRHLVRRRGQEARLRCSPMKGHSHVYWYRQLPEEGLKFMVYLQKENIIDESGMPKERFSAEFPKEGPSILRIQQVVRGDSAAYFCASSPYDRGVSGNTIYFGEGSWLTVV.

The chain links TRBV29-1 to TRBJ2-7, with 8 bases matching TRBD1. V shed 6 bases, J shed 6 bases, and the junction held 7 bases outside the gene matches. The germline V gene has CDR1 SQVTM and CDR2 ANQGSEA. The CDR3 totals 12 residues. CDR3 in amino acids: CSVGETGGEQYF. Here the CDR3 DNA reads TGCAGCGTGGGGGAAACAGGGGGCGAGCAGTACTTC.

The chain is built from TRBV18 and TRBJ1-1; D is possibly TRBD1 (5 bases). V dropped 6 bases and J dropped 3 bases, with 23 bases sitting between them. The CDR3 is 17 amino acids. Germline values: CDR1 KGHSH, CDR2 LQKENI. CDR3 bases: TGTGCCAGCTCCCCATCCCGTGGTCTCGGGGGGGACACTGAAGCTTTCTTT. Protein: CASSPSRGLGGDTEAFF.

V gene TRBV20-1 combines with J gene TRBJ2-5; D tentatively reads TRBD1 or TRBD2 (5 bases each). Trimming removed 2 bases at V and 5 bases at J, with 12 bases between. Germline V lookup: CDR1 DFQATT, CDR2 SNEGSKA (reference sequence). This CDR3 is 13 amino acids long. The CDR3 sequence is CSARSGAGETQYF. The CDR3 nucleotides read TGCAGTGCTAGAAGTGGGGCGGGCGAGACCCAGTACTTC.

Written as DNA, the CDR3 is TGTGCCATCAGTGATCGTCAGGGTGGGGACACTGAAGCTTTCTTT. It specifies CAISDRQGGDTEAFF. V usage is TRBV10-3 and J usage is TRBJ1-1, with D maybe TRBD1 (5 bases). This CDR3 is 15 amino acids long. Germline assignment: CDR1 ENHRY and CDR2 SYGVKD. V was shortened by 3 bases and J by 3 bases, with 14 bases between the two germline ends.

The V gene is TRBV28, the J gene TRBJ2-2, with TRBD2 matching over 13 bases. V gave up 7 bases and J gave up 5 bases; unmatched junction bases: 1. The germline CDR1 and CDR2 sequences are MDHEN and SYDVKM. CDR3 size: 14 residues. CDR3 amino acids: CASKGLAGTGELFF. The DNA of the CDR3 is TGTGCCAGCAAGGGACTAGCGGGAACCGGGGAGCTGTTTTTT.